This T cell receptor (beta chain) originates from a study of a mutant IDH1 vaccine in newly diagnosed glioma. Study overall: Former treatment meant radiotherapy, temozolomide, or both; the majority had gotten both.

The V end lost 0 bases, the J end lost 4 bases, and 10 bases lay between the germline ends. In germline, CDR1 is MGHRA, CDR2 YSYEKL. The CDR3 is 15 residues long. Study findings and constraints: Whatever changes occurred in top peripheral T cell clonotypes seemed unrelated to pseudoprogression. It was approximately 93% of patients that developed vaccine-induced immune responses.

Comment on this clone: Its antigen is unidentified.

Documented time point: baseline, week 1 (first vaccination visit). The treatment is: pre-vaccination baseline after standard-of-care therapy. The donor cohort comprised cases of new WHO grade 3 or 4 IDH1-mutant, ATRX-lost astrocytoma. Here immunoSEQ multiplex PCR was the method, and the copy in TCRdb shows in-frame clones only, minus some. The table records 59,000 or so clones, more than 85% of them present only once. This sequence originates from a man between 50 and 59 years old with glioma. The chain recombines TRBV4-1 with TRBJ1-3; D gene uncertain. Sequences were derived from PBMCs, sampled from a glioma patient treated with radiotherapy, temozolomide or both. CDR3 bases: TGCGCCAGCAGCCAAGAAAGGCGGGCAGGAAACACCATATATTTT. It encodes CASSQERRAGNTIYF.